This T cell receptor beta chain is drawn from a study of T cells in Graves' hyperthyroidism and ophthalmopathy. There are 15 residues in the CDR3. Germline V lookup: CDR1 DFQATT, CDR2 SNEGSKA (reference sequence). Trimming cost V 4 bases and J 4 bases, with 20 bases left between them. RNA transcripts provided the source from which TCR beta CDR3 regions were amplified. Carried out on the TCR CDR3, a first-round RT-PCR used the HTBI primer set. One entry per CDR3 protein results from TCRdb running MiXCR on the multiplex PCR reads. The sample shows a few hundred thousand distinct CDR3 sequences, about 20% of them seen only once.

The sample taken for sequencing was blood. The receptor's source is a man aged 18 to 30 with Graves' hyperthyroidism. The chain has TRBV20-1 and TRBJ2-7; perhaps TRBD1 as D (6 bases). The CDR3 loop reads CSATPGHLAPYEQYF. The CDR3 DNA is TGCAGTGCTACCCCGGGACATCTGGCCCCGTACGAGCAGTACTTC.